Included here is one T cell receptor (beta chain) sequence, with context. The sample belongs to a study of T cells after yellow fever vaccination. V was shortened by 8 bases and J by 5 bases, with 18 bases between the two germline ends. Germline CDR1 and CDR2: MGHDK and SYGVNS. This CDR3 is built from 14 residues. TCRdb re-derived calls from the 5' RACE reads in MiXCR, one entry per CDR3 protein. The sample includes a few hundred thousand distinct CDR3 sequences, around 13% of them seen just once. Sequenced here: CD4+ T cells sorted from PBMCs, sampled 15 days after the yellow fever booster vaccination. The chain is built from TRBV25-1 and TRBJ1-2, with TRBD1 as a possible D gene (5 bases). This receptor was obtained from a man aged 18 to 35 who received the YFV17D yellow fever vaccine. The CDR3 region has the DNA TGTGCCAGCGAGGGAACAGGAGAGTGGTATGGCTACACCTTC. Protein sequence: CASEGTGEWYGYTF.